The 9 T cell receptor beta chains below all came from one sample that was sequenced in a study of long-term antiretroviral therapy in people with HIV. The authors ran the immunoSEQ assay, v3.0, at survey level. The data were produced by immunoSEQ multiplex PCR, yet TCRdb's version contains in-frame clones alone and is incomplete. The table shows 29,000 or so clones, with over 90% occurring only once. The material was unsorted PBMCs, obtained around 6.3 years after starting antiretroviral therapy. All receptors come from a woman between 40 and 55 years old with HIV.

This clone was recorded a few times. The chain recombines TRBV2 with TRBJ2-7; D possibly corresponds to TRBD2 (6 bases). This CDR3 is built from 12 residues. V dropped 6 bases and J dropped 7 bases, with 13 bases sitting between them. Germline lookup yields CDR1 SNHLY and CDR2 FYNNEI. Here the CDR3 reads CASREGMGEQYF. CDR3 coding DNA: TGTGCCAGCAGGGAGGGGATGGGAGAGCAGTACTTC. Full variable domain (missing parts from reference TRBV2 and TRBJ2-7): EPEVTQTPSHQVTQMGQEVILRCVPISNHLYFYWYRQILGQKVEFLVSFYNNEISEKSEIFDDQFSVERPDGSNFTLKIRSTKLEDSAMYFCASREGMGEQYFGPGTRLTVT.

The CDR3 DNA reads TGTGCCAGTGGGTTAACCGGCGCTAGGACTGAAGCTTTCTTT. Protein: CASGLTGARTEAFF. The chain carries TRBV19 and TRBJ1-1; D is ambiguous. The V end was cut by 8 bases, the J end by 5 bases, with 18 bases between. This CDR3 spans 14 amino acids. The germline V gene encodes CDR1 LNHDA and CDR2 SQIVND (reference sequence).

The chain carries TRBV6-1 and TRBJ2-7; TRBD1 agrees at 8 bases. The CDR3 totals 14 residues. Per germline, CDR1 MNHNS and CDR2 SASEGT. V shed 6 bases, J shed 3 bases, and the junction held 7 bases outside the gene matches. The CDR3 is CASRAGQDNYEQYF. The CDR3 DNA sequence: TGTGCCAGCAGGGCGGGACAGGATAACTACGAGCAGTACTTC.

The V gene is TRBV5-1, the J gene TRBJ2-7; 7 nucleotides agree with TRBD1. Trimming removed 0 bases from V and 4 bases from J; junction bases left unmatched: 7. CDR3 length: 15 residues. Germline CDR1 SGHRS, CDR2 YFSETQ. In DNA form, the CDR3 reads TGCGCCAGCAGCTTGGAAGCAGGGGGAACTTACGAGCAGTACTTC. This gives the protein CASSLEAGGTYEQYF.

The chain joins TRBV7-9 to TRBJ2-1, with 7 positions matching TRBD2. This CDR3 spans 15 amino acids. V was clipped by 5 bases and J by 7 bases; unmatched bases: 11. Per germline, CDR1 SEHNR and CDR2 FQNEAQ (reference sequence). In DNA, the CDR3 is TGTGCCAGCAGCCAAAGTGAGACTAGCAAAAATGAGCAGTTCTTC. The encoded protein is CASSQSETSKNEQFF.

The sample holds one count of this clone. The CDR3 coding sequence is TGTGCCACTTCGGGACTTTCCCACCGATCAGATACGCAGTATTTT. Its translation: CATSGLSHRSDTQYF. The J gene is TRBJ2-3, the V gene TRBV19, with a tentative D call TRBD2 (6 bases). Germline CDR1 LNHDA, CDR2 SQIVND (reference sequence). Trimming shortened V by 10 bases and J by 4 bases, and 21 bases separated the two germline ends. CDR3 length: 15 residues.

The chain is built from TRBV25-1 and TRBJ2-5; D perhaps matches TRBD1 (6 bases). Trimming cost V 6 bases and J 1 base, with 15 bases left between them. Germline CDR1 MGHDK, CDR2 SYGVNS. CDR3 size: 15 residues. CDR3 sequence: CASRPSQGPQETQYF. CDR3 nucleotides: TGTGCCAGCAGGCCCTCCCAGGGGCCCCAAGAGACCCAGTACTTC.

CDR3 bases: TGCGCCAGCAGCTTGGGGGGAGAGCCCGACTATGGCTACACCTTC. This gives the protein CASSLGGEPDYGYTF. V usage is TRBV5-1 and J usage is TRBJ1-2; no reliable D call. The CDR3 is made up of 15 amino acids. Germline V CDR1 and CDR2: SGHRS, YFSETQ. V lost 0 bases to trimming and J lost 3 bases, with 12 bases between them.

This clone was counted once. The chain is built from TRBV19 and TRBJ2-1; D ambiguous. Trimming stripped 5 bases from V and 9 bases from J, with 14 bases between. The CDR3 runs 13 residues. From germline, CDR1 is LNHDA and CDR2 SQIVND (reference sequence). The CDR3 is CASSVHNAPEQFF. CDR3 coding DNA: TGTGCCAGTAGTGTCCATAACGCTCCTGAGCAGTTCTTC.